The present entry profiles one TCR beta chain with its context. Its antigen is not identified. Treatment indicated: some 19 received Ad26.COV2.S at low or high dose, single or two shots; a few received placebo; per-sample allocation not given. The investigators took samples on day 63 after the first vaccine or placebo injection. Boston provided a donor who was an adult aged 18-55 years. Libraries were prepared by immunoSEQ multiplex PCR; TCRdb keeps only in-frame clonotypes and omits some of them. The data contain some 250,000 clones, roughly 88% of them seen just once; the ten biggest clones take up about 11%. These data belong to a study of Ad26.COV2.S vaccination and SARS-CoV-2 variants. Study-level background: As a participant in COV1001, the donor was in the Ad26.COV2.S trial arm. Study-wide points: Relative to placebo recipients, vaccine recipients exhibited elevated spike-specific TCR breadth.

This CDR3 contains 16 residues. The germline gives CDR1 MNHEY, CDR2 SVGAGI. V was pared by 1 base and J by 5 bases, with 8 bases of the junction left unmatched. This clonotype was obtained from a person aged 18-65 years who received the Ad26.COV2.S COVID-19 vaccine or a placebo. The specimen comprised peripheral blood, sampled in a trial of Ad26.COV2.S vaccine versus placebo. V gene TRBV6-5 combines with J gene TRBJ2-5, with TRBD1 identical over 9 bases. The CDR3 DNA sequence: TGTGCCAGCAGTTACTTAACAGGGGGCCTAAGGGAGACCCAGTACTTC. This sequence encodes CASSYLTGGLRETQYF.